The clone carrying this T cell receptor beta chain was counted between two and nine times. The data stem from a study of T-cell reconstitution after alpha-beta-depleted transplantation in children. CDR3 length: 15 residues. V lost 1 base, J lost 4 bases, and 13 bases lay in between. Library preparation (for TCRbeta) was performed with unique molecular identifiers. A single record per CDR3 protein comes from TCRdb applying MiXCR to the PCR reads. The table has some 350,000 distinct CDR3 sequences, around a tenth seen once. J is TRBJ1-2 and V is TRBV12-3 or TRBV12-4; D unclear. The source of this sequence is a human donor who donated a stem cell graft to a child with acute lymphoblastic leukemia. The input for sequencing was PBMCs from the stem cell graft donor, taken from the stem cell graft. The CDR3 spells CASSLVEVVSYGYTF. The CDR3 DNA sequence: TGTGCCAGCAGTTTAGTCGAGGTAGTGAGCTATGGCTACACCTTC.